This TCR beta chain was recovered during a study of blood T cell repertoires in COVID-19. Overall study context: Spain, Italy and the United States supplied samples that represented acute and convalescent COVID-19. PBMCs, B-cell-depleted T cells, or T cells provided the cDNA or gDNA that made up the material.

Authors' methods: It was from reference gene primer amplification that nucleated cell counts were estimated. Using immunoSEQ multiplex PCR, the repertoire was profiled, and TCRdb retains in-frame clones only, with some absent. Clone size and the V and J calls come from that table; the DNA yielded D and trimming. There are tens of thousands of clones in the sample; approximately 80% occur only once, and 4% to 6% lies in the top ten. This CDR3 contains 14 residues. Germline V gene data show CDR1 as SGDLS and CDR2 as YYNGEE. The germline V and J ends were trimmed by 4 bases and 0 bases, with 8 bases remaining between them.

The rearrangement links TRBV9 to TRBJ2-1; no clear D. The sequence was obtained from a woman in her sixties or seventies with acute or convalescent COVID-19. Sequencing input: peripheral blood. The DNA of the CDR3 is TGTGCCAGCAGCCCCATGAGCTCCTACAATGAGCAGTTCTTC. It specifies CASSPMSSYNEQFF.